The 29 T cell receptor beta chains in this list originate from one sample, sequenced in a study of technical replicates of blood from a few donors (dated by TCRdb to 2016 to 2017). To prepare the library, the immunoSEQ multiplex PCR assay was applied. TCRdb mirrors the immuneACCESS table, restricted to in-frame sequences. Some clones are absent from its copies; in checked studies, under half trace to an unresolved V gene, and the reason for the others is unknown. The sample table records 81,000 or so clones; 96% of these occur just once. Nearly 0.2% of the sample lies in the top ten. The sample taken for sequencing was T cells isolated from PBMCs. Source of these receptors: a human donor in good health.

The chain links TRBV13 to TRBJ1-1, with 7 bases aligning to TRBD1. V shed 2 bases and J 3 bases; nucleotides not matched to a gene: 15. CDR1 and CDR2 from the germline V gene are PRHDT and FYEKMQ (reference sequence). The CDR3 has 18 amino acids. In DNA form, the CDR3 reads TGTGCCAGCAGCTTAAGACCCCTTCTTGACAGGGCGGACACTGAAGCTTTCTTT. Translation: CASSLRPLLDRADTEAFF.

The chain joins TRBV30 to TRBJ1-6; 8 nucleotides align to TRBD1. This CDR3 contains 13 residues. The germline V gene has CDR1 GTSNPN and CDR2 SVGIG (reference sequence). Unmatched junction bases numbered 3, after V lost 2 bases and J lost 9 bases. The CDR3 nucleotides are TGTGCCTGGAGTAGGGACAGGAGTTCACCCCTCCACTTT. This sequence encodes CAWSRDRSSPLHF.

The gene calls are TRBV7-9 and TRBJ2-2; 8 positions match TRBD1. J lost 4 bases, V lost 5 bases, and 6 bases had no gene match. Germline assignment: CDR1 SEHNR and CDR2 FQNEAQ (reference sequence). The CDR3 runs 15 residues. The CDR3 reads CASSLQGVGTGELFF. The CDR3 DNA follows: TGTGCCAGCAGCCTACAGGGGGTCGGCACCGGGGAGCTGTTTTTT.

The DNA for the CDR3 is TGTGCCAGCAGCGTAGGACTACAAGAGACCCAGTACTTC. Protein sequence: CASSVGLQETQYF. This sequence joins TRBV9 and TRBJ2-5; D may be TRBD2 (5 bases). There are 13 residues in the CDR3. Germline CDR1 SGDLS, CDR2 YYNGEE. Trimming shortened V by 0 bases and J by 2 bases, and 5 bases separated the two germline ends. Complete variable domain (other parts from reference TRBV9 and TRBJ2-5): DSGVTQTPKHLITATGQRVTLRCSPRSGDLSVYWYQQSLDQGLQFLIQYYNGEERAKGNILERFSAQQFPDLHSELNLSSLELGDSALYFCASSVGLQETQYFGPGTRLLVL.

V and J are TRBV30 and TRBJ1-5; 8 bases line up with TRBD1. Per germline, CDR1 GTSNPN and CDR2 SVGIG (reference sequence). CDR3 length equals 16 residues. The J segment lost 7 bases and the V segment lost 1 base, leaving 12 bases of the junction unmatched. CDR3 sequence (DNA): TGTGCCTGGAGTGACCCAGGGGGCCGGGCGGAGCAGCCCCAGCATTTT. Protein product: CAWSDPGGRAEQPQHF.

This chain connects TRBV7-9 to TRBJ1-5, with D perhaps matching TRBD1 (6 bases). The CDR3 has 14 amino acids. Per germline, CDR1 SEHNR and CDR2 FQNEAQ (reference sequence). V shed 8 bases and J shed 1 base, with 12 bases lying between them. CDR3 protein: CASARTDSNQPQHF. The CDR3 DNA follows: TGTGCCAGCGCTCGGACAGACAGCAATCAGCCCCAGCATTTT. Variable domain in full (rest from reference TRBV7-9 and TRBJ1-5): DTGVSQNPRHKITKRGQNVTFRCDPISEHNRLYWYRQTLGQGPEFLTYFQNEAQLEKSRLLSDRFSAERPKGSFSTLEIQRTEQGDSAMYLCASARTDSNQPQHFGDGTRLSIL.

This rearrangement joins TRBV7-9 to TRBJ2-1, with TRBD2 identical over 8 bases. This CDR3 is built from 12 residues. V shed 9 bases and J 5 bases; nucleotides not matched to a gene: 3. The germline gives CDR1 SEHNR, CDR2 FQNEAQ (reference sequence). The CDR3 here is CASAAGDNEQFF. CDR3 DNA: TGTGCCAGTGCAGCGGGGGACAATGAGCAGTTCTTC.

V and J are TRBV18 and TRBJ2-7, with 7 bases lining up with TRBD1. CDR1 and CDR2 from the germline V gene are KGHSH and LQKENI. The V segment lost 3 bases and the J segment 2 bases; nucleotides outside the gene matches: 4. The CDR3 has 14 residues. The CDR3 DNA reads TGTGCCAGCTCACCTACCGGGACAGCCTACGAGCAGTACTTC. Protein: CASSPTGTAYEQYF.

V usage is TRBV11-2 and J usage is TRBJ2-1, with TRBD2 matching over 11 bases. The germline V gene has CDR1 SGHAT and CDR2 FQNNGV. The CDR3 contains 14 residues. J was trimmed by 9 bases and V by 6 bases; bases with no gene match: 7. Written as DNA, the CDR3 is TGTGCCAGCAGACTAGCGGGAGTCCCCGGTGAGCAGTTCTTC. It codes for CASRLAGVPGEQFF.

The chain employs TRBV6-1 and TRBJ2-3; D uncertain. V lost 2 bases and J 4 bases, leaving 22 bases between the germline ends. There are 18 residues in the CDR3. Per the germline V gene, CDR1 is MNHNS and CDR2 is SASEGT. CDR3 loop: CASSELPHPGFGPDTQYF. In nucleotides, the CDR3 is TGTGCCAGCAGTGAATTGCCTCACCCGGGTTTCGGCCCAGATACGCAGTATTTT.

In DNA form, the CDR3 reads TGTGCCAGCAGCCGCCTCCCCAGGGAGGGGAACACTGAAGCTTTCTTT. Encoded protein: CASSRLPREGNTEAFF. The chain joins TRBV5-6 to TRBJ1-1, with a weak D call TRBD1 (5 bases). Germline CDR1 and CDR2: SGHDT and YYEEEE. Deletions cut 4 bases from V and 1 base from J, with 17 bases between. The CDR3 is 16 residues long.

The chain's CDR3 is CASSFTANEKLFF. The CDR3 DNA sequence: TGCGCCAGCAGCTTTACAGCTAATGAAAAACTGTTTTTT. This chain joins TRBV5-1 and TRBJ1-4; no firm D call. The length of the CDR3 is 13 residues. Per the germline V gene, CDR1 is SGHRS and CDR2 is YFSETQ. The V gene lost 2 bases and the J gene lost 3 bases, with 5 bases spanning the gap.

The CDR3 bases are TGTGCCAGCAGGGCGACTAGCGGGGCCTACAATGAGCAGTTCTTC. Translating it yields CASRATSGAYNEQFF. The chain employs TRBV2 and TRBJ2-1; 11 bases align to TRBD2. From germline, CDR1 is SNHLY and CDR2 FYNNEI. V lost 6 bases and J lost 2; bases outside the gene matches: 3. The length of the CDR3 is 15 residues. The variable domain in full, with the rest retrieved from reference TRBV2 and TRBJ2-1, is EPEVTQTPSHQVTQMGQEVILRCVPISNHLYFYWYRQILGQKVEFLVSFYNNEISEKSEIFDDQFSVERPDGSNFTLKIRSTKLEDSAMYFCASRATSGAYNEQFFGPGTRLTVL.

This clone appeared a few times. This chain uses TRBV28 with TRBJ2-5, with 9 nucleotides matching TRBD1. The CDR3 contains 15 residues. Trimming took 1 base from V and 2 from J; bases not matched to a gene: 2. Per germline, CDR1 MDHEN and CDR2 SYDVKM. In nucleotides, the CDR3 is TGTGCCAGCAGTTTATTCGGGACAGGGCAAGAGACCCAGTACTTC. Amino acids: CASSLFGTGQETQYF.

The rearrangement uses TRBV2 and TRBJ1-2; 9 bases fit TRBD1. The CDR3 spans 15 residues. V was clipped by 3 bases and J by 7 bases; unmatched bases: 9. Germline V CDR1 and CDR2: SNHLY, FYNNEI. CDR3 protein: CASSDSSTGGSGYTF. CDR3 DNA sequence: TGTGCCAGCAGTGACTCCTCTACAGGGGGCTCTGGCTACACCTTC.

The CDR3 nucleotides read TGTGCCAGCAGCGCCAGGGGTCAGCCCCAGCATTTT. Its translation is CASSARGQPQHF. J is TRBJ1-5 and V is TRBV7-6; weak D call: TRBD1 (6 bases). In germline, CDR1 is SGHVS, CDR2 FNYEAQ. This CDR3 region has 12 residues. Trimming left V 5 bases short and J 6 bases short, with 8 bases between.

This chain links TRBV7-9 with TRBJ1-2; the match to TRBD1 covers 9 bases. The CDR3 covers 17 residues. Germline-derived CDR1 and CDR2 are SEHNR and FQNEAQ (reference sequence). The junction had 14 bases not matched to a gene; V was cut back by 5 bases and J by 4 bases. The CDR3 region has the DNA TGTGCCAGCAGCGAGGGACAGGGTTCGGTGTACTCCTATGGCTACACCTTC. This translates into CASSEGQGSVYSYGYTF.

The rearrangement links TRBV29-1 to TRBJ2-7, with 7 positions matching TRBD2. The CDR3 runs 11 residues. The ends lost 6 bases at V and 6 bases at J; junction bases unmatched: 5. CDR1 and CDR2 from the germline V gene are SQVTM and ANQGSEA. As DNA, the CDR3 is TGCAGCGTGGGGACTAATGGCGAGCAGTACTTC. This codes for CSVGTNGEQYF.

This chain links TRBV5-1 with TRBJ2-5, with 14 positions matching TRBD2. CDR3 length equals 15 residues. V shed 4 bases, J shed 1 base, and the junction held 0 bases outside the gene matches. CDR1 is SGHRS and CDR2 is YFSETQ in the germline V gene. CDR3 coding DNA: TGCGCCAGCAGCGGACTAGCGGGGGGCCAAGAGACCCAGTACTTC. Translation: CASSGLAGGQETQYF.

The CDR3 nucleotides read TGTGCCAGCTCACTCGAAGGGGAGCGGGGAGGCTACACCTTC. Translating gives CASSLEGERGGYTF. The chain joins TRBV18 to TRBJ1-2, with TRBD1 as a possible D gene (5 bases). Trimming stripped 4 bases from V and 8 bases from J, with 17 bases between. The germline gives CDR1 KGHSH, CDR2 LQKENI. This CDR3 region has 14 residues.

The rearrangement joins TRBV2 to TRBJ2-7; 7 bases fit TRBD2. The CDR3 is 14 residues long. Trimming cost V 4 bases and J 4 bases; bases outside gene matches: 7. Germline assignment: CDR1 SNHLY and CDR2 FYNNEI. This CDR3 reads CASSGGDYRYEQYF. DNA for the CDR3: TGTGCCAGCAGTGGGGGGGACTACCGTTACGAGCAGTACTTC.

The V gene is TRBV15, the J gene TRBJ2-7; possible D gene TRBD1, 5 bases. This CDR3 is 14 amino acids long. V lost 1 base and J 2 bases, leaving 9 bases between the germline ends. Germline loops: CDR1 LNHNV, CDR2 YYDKDF (reference sequence). The CDR3 nucleotides read TGTGCCACCAGCAGAGCAGGGATCCCCTACGAGCAGTACTTC. This sequence encodes CATSRAGIPYEQYF.

This chain connects TRBV29-1 to TRBJ2-7, with D possibly being TRBD1 (5 bases). With 4 bases removed from V and 2 bases from J, the gap between germline ends came to 6 bases. Germline V gene lookup returns CDR1 SQVTM and CDR2 ANQGSEA. CDR3 size: 11 residues. The CDR3 reads CSVGGTYEQYF. The CDR3 coding sequence is TGCAGCGTTGGGGGCACCTACGAGCAGTACTTC.

The rearrangement uses TRBV6-4 and TRBJ2-7; TRBD2 matches 10 bases. V was pared by 7 bases and J by 5 bases, with 5 bases of the junction left unmatched. This CDR3 contains 13 residues. The germline gives CDR1 MRHNA, CDR2 SNTAGT. CDR3 in amino acids: CASKSGRVHEQYF. The CDR3 DNA reads as TGTGCCAGCAAAAGCGGGAGGGTCCACGAGCAGTACTTC.

Only one count was recorded for this clone. The gene calls are TRBV5-1 and TRBJ2-1; 14 bases fit TRBD2. Per the germline V gene, CDR1 is SGHRS and CDR2 is YFSETQ. There are 16 residues in the CDR3. With V trimmed by 7 bases and J by 4 bases, 7 bases remained unmatched. Here the CDR3 reads CASGGLAGVSYNEQFF. In DNA form, the CDR3 reads TGCGCCAGCGGGGGACTAGCGGGAGTATCGTACAATGAGCAGTTCTTC.

This chain links TRBV7-8 with TRBJ2-7; no clear D gene. Germline V gives CDR1 SGHVS, CDR2 FQNEAQ. There are 14 residues in the CDR3. The ends were cut back, 4 bases at V and 0 bases at J, with 10 bases in the middle. CDR3 DNA: TGTGCCAGCAGCTCCCTAGTTTCCTCCTACGAGCAGTACTTC. This encodes CASSSLVSSYEQYF.

The chain is built from TRBV15 and TRBJ2-3; D remains ambiguous. This CDR3 spans 14 amino acids. CDR1 LNHNV and CDR2 YYDKDF come from the germline V gene (reference sequence). Deletions cut 0 bases from V and 0 bases from J, with 4 bases between. This chain's CDR3 is CATSRDLSTDTQYF. As DNA, the CDR3 is TGTGCCACCAGCAGAGATCTAAGCACAGATACGCAGTATTTT.

The rearrangement links TRBV2 to TRBJ2-1, with D maybe TRBD1 (6 bases). Germline V CDR1 and CDR2: SNHLY, FYNNEI. V was shortened by 3 bases and J by 10 bases, with 10 bases between the two germline ends. CDR3 length: 12 residues. CDR3 in DNA: TGTGCCAGCAGTGACAGGGGCCGGGAGCAGTTCTTC. It codes for CASSDRGREQFF.

The chain joins TRBV19 to TRBJ2-5; 10 bases are a match to TRBD2. Germline V gives CDR1 LNHDA, CDR2 SQIVND (reference sequence). CDR3 size: 16 residues. The trim removed 4 bases at V and 3 bases at J, leaving 8 bases unmatched. The CDR3 region is CASSTVRAGGKETQYF. The CDR3 DNA follows: TGTGCCAGTAGTACCGTGAGAGCGGGAGGGAAAGAGACCCAGTACTTC.